This is a list of T cell receptor beta chains from one sample in a study of CD8+ T cells in alopecia areata. Data came from immunoSEQ multiplex PCR; TCRdb stores just in-frame clones and leaves some out. The sample lists around 140,000 clones; about 47% were seen once. The sample consisted of CD4+ T cells sorted from blood, taken at week 0. The receptors shown here come from a human donor with alopecia areata. CDR3s include the opening cysteine and the closing phenylalanine or tryptophan. Fields, in order: V gene, CDR3 protein.

v_gene: TRBV30; CDR3aa: CAWSVSLNTEAFF
v_gene: TRBV4-1; CDR3aa: CASSDRGRPGANVLTF
v_gene: TRBV25-1; CDR3aa: CASSEWLATTEQFF
v_gene: TRBV7-3; CDR3aa: CATAYEQYF
v_gene: TRBV5-1; CDR3aa: CASSFTTANTEAFF
v_gene: TRBV29-1; CDR3aa: CSVMNLWGQETQYF
v_gene: TRBV20-1; CDR3aa: CSARDRTEQYF
v_gene: TRBV30; CDR3aa: CAWSVEGRDYEQYF
v_gene: TRBV30; CDR3aa: CASPTFGDEQFF
v_gene: TRBV30; CDR3aa: CAWGIYRGEGGTEAFF
v_gene: TRBV29-1; CDR3aa: CSVEGTDGYEQYF
v_gene: TRBV29-1; CDR3aa: CSVRGAGTEAFF
v_gene: TRBV9; CDR3aa: CASSSPLGYNEQFF
v_gene: TRBV4-2; CDR3aa: CASRTRGTGELFF
v_gene: TRBV2; CDR3aa: CASTPQAADTQYF
v_gene: TRBV30; CDR3aa: CAWNGGRVETGELFF
v_gene: TRBV6-5; CDR3aa: CASSYSNLRGAGELFF
v_gene: TRBV29-1; CDR3aa: CSVVDSFSGNTIYF
v_gene: TRBV7-9; CDR3aa: CAGRGLSGANVLTF
v_gene: TRBV7-2; CDR3aa: CASSSQETQYF
v_gene: TRBV27; CDR3aa: CAIPSAGGPTSYEQYF
v_gene: TRBV9; CDR3aa: CASSVFLRVGGDTQYF
v_gene: TRBV18; CDR3aa: CASSPSTDTQYF